The TCR beta chain under discussion was sequenced for a study of blood T cell repertoires in COVID-19. V lost 0 bases, J lost 4 bases, and 7 bases stayed unmatched. Germline values: CDR1 KGHDR, CDR2 SFDVKD. CDR3 length equals 17 residues. Individuals aged about 18 to 100 years were recruited from around 22 US areas. The data were produced by immunoSEQ multiplex PCR, yet TCRdb's version contains in-frame clones alone and is incomplete. The sample shows roughly 430,000 clones, approximately 86% of them seen only once. The gene calls are TRBV24-1 and TRBJ2-2, with 7 bases that match TRBD2. The sequence was obtained from a woman in her forties with acute COVID-19. Sequenced material: PBMCs or T cells enriched from blood (not recorded which). Here the CDR3 DNA reads TGTGCCACCAGTGATTTGCGTGGGAGGGGTTTCACCGGGGAGCTGTTTTTT. It codes for CATSDLRGRGFTGELFF.